This record looks at one TCR beta chain sequence and its context. The clone's antigen remains unknown. Base-call qualities are not available, and no considerably larger clone is one nucleotide away. The germline V gene sets CDR1 to LGHNA and CDR2 to YNFKEQ. There are 15 amino acids in the CDR3, from cysteine to phenylalanine inclusive. Only the CDR3 portion is preserved as DNA: 45 bases, with reading frame beginning at the first base. V is shortened by 0 bases, J by 8 bases, and the region joining them spans 16 bases. Participants in the prospective study were enrolled through a virtual design, were aged about 18 to 100 years, and lived in fewer than 30 United States geographic areas. To assign participants to cohorts, the prospective study relied on clinical history that participants themselves reported in a screening survey and a study questionnaire. For ImmuneRACE Cohort 3, a participant was defined as recovered based on two consecutive negative NP/OP PCR tests, clearance by a healthcare professional, or resolution of symptoms. In the prospective study, mobile phlebotomists collected whole blood, serum and a nasopharyngeal or oropharyngeal swab from each participant. Additional blood draws and questionnaires over an approximately two-month period could optionally be provided by prospective study participants. Blood samples from the prospective study were shipped frozen or at room temperature prior to DNA extraction.

This entry comes from a study of blood T cell repertoires in COVID-19 (dated by TCRdb to the early 2020s). As for the study more broadly: Collaborator samples came from the United States, Italy and Spain and covered acute and convalescent phases of COVID-19. Sample metadata almost always included a de-identified subject ID, COVID-19 status, age in years and sex. Deeply sampled blood TCRbeta repertoires from subjects exposed to, actively infected with, or recovered from COVID-19 were included in the dataset. The prospective study material was composed of cDNA or gDNA derived from T cells, B-cell-depleted T cells, or PBMCs. HLA class I and class II types, where available, came from metadata supplied by the sample provider rather than from assay-based typing. The samples were drawn from two sources: the first 160 participants of the ongoing ImmuneRACE study, and fewer than 1,500 subjects contributed by 6 global collaborators. A freely available public database, intended as a resource for researchers studying the immune response to SARS-CoV-2, is where the repertoires were released. General conclusions and limits of the study: Clinical and demographic metadata were provided uncurated, with the amount varying by source and participant.

TCRbeta CDR3 regions were amplified from genomic DNA using the immunoSEQ Assay, a bias-controlled multiplex PCR. The paper's processing steps were these. Within the assay, amplification of reference gene primers was used to estimate how many nucleated cells each sample contained. To quantify the absolute abundance of each unique TCRbeta CDR3 rearrangement, sequence reads were collapsed and filtered. For each sample, productive Simpson clonality was calculated as the square root of Simpson's diversity index across productive rearrangements. Drawn from immuneACCESS, this table holds only the in-frame rearrangements with V and J called that TCRdb kept. Clones are partly lost; checked studies trace under half to an unresolved V gene and leave the rest unexplained. From that table come the V and J calls and clone size; the DNA was used to work out D and trimming. This sample is represented by more than 300,000 clones; approximately 92% of them were singletons. About 18% of the sample is in the top ten clones.

Sequencing input: PBMCs or T cells enriched from blood (not recorded which). Rearrangement joined TRBV4-2 to TRBJ1-1; possibly the D gene is TRBD1, per 5 matching bases. The receptor comes from a woman aged 25-40 years who had recovered from COVID-19. Here the CDR3 is given as CASSQEATTGWEAFF. Read as DNA, the sequence is TGTGCCAGCAGCCAAGAGGCCACCACAGGTTGGGAAGCTTTCTTT.